These 3 T cell receptor beta chains originate from one sample sequenced in a study of early T cells in non-severe SARS-CoV-2 infection. TCRdb reanalysed the 5' RACE reads using MiXCR and keeps one entry per CDR3 protein. The sample has roughly 75,000 distinct CDR3 sequences; more than 10% are singletons. Sequenced material: whole blood. Source of these receptors: an adult who was a healthcare worker with PCR-confirmed SARS-CoV-2 infection or an uninfected control (not recorded which).

This clonotype has a count of ten or more. The chain carries TRBV2 and TRBJ2-5, with D perhaps TRBD1 or TRBD2 (6 bases each). The germline CDR1 and CDR2 sequences are SNHLY and FYNNEI. V dropped 6 bases and J dropped 5 bases, with 16 bases sitting between them. The CDR3 covers 14 residues. This CDR3 is CASSLGGDRETQYF. Written as DNA, the CDR3 is TGTGCCAGCAGCCTGGGGGGCGACCGGGAGACCCAGTACTTC.

This clonotype was detected a few times. The J gene is TRBJ2-1, the V gene TRBV7-9, with D unresolved. This CDR3 is 15 amino acids long. Germline lookup yields CDR1 SEHNR and CDR2 FQNEAQ (reference sequence). The V end was cut by 5 bases, the J end by 6 bases, with 17 bases between. This chain's CDR3 is CASSPRSTTRNEQFF. For the CDR3, the DNA is TGTGCCAGCAGCCCCAGGTCCACAACCCGCAATGAGCAGTTCTTC.

This clonotype showed up just a few times. The chain carries TRBV3-1 and TRBJ2-1; 12 bases are shared with TRBD2. Germline CDR1 LGHDT, CDR2 YNNKEL (reference sequence). J lost 7 bases, V lost 0 bases, and 4 bases had no gene match. There are 16 residues in the CDR3. The CDR3 protein is CASSQDSGLAGNEQFF. The CDR3 DNA sequence: TGTGCCAGCAGCCAAGATTCAGGACTAGCGGGAAATGAGCAGTTCTTC.